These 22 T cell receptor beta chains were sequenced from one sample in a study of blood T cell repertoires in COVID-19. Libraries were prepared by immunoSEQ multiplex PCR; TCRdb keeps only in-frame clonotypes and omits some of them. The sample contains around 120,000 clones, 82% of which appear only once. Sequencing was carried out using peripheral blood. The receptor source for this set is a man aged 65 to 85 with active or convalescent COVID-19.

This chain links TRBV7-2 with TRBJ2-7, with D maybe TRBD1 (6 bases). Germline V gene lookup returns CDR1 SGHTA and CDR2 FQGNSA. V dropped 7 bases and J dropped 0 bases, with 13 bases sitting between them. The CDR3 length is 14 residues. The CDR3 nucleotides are TGTGCCAGCAAAGCCCAGGGGAGCTCCTACGAGCAGTACTTC. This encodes CASKAQGSSYEQYF.

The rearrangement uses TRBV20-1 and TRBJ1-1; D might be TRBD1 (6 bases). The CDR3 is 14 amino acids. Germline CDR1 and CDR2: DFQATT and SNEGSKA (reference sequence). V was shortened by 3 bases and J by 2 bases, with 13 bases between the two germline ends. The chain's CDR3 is CSASTGTHNTEAFF. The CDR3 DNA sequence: TGCAGTGCTAGTACCGGGACACACAACACTGAAGCTTTCTTT.

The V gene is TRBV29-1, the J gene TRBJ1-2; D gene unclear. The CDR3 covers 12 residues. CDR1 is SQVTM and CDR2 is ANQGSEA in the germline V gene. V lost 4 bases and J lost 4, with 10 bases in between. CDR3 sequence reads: CSVVSGSYGYTF. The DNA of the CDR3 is TGCAGCGTTGTATCCGGGTCCTATGGCTACACCTTC.

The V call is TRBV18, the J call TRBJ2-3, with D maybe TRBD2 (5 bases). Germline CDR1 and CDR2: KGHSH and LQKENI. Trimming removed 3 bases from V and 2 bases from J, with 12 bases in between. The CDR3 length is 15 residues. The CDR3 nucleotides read TGTGCCAGCTCACCTAGCGACTCAAACACAGATACGCAGTATTTT. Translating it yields CASSPSDSNTDTQYF.

The CDR3 reads CASSLYSTSGRQRGGDTQYF. CDR3 DNA: TGTGCCAGCAGCTTATATTCAACGAGCGGGAGGCAAAGAGGAGGAGATACGCAGTATTTT. The chain has TRBV11-3 and TRBJ2-3; TRBD2 matches 9 bases. The J segment lost 5 bases and the V segment lost 2 bases, leaving 20 bases of the junction unmatched. The germline V gene encodes CDR1 SGHNT and CDR2 YENEEA. The length of the CDR3 is 20 residues.

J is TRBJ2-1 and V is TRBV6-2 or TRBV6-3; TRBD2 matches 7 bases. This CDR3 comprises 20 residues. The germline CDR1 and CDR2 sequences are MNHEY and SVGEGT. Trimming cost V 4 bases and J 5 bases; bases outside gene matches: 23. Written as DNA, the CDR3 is TGTGCCAGCAGTTCCCACCGAAGCGGGGTGGTTGGGGCGCGAAACAATGAGCAGTTCTTC. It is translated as CASSSHRSGVVGARNNEQFF.

The CDR3 here is CASRGDLDQETQYF. The CDR3, as DNA: TGTGCCAGCAGGGGAGATTTGGACCAAGAGACCCAGTACTTC. The chain couples TRBV5-5 to TRBJ2-5, with D tentatively TRBD2 (5 bases). Trimming took off 5 bases at V and 0 bases at J, with 11 bases between the two ends. Germline lookup yields CDR1 SGHKS and CDR2 YYEKEE (reference sequence). The CDR3 covers 14 residues.

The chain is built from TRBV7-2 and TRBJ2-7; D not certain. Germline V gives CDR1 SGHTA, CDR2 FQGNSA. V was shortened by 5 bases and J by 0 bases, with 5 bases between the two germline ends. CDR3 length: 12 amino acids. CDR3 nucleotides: TGTGCCAGCAGCGAGAACTCCTACGAGCAGTACTTC. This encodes CASSENSYEQYF. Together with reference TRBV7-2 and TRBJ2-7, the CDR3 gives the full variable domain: GAGVSQSPSNKVTEKGKDVELRCDPISGHTALYWYRQSLGQGLEFLIYFQGNSAPDKSGLPSDRFSAERTGGSVSTLTIQRTQQEDSAVYLCASSENSYEQYFGPGTRLTVT.

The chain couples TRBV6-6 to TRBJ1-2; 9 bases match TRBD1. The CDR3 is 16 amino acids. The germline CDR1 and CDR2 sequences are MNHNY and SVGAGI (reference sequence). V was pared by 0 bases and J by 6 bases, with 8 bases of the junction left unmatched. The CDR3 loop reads CASSYSTGQGLHGYTF. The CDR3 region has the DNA TGTGCCAGCAGTTACTCGACGGGACAGGGTTTACATGGCTACACCTTC.

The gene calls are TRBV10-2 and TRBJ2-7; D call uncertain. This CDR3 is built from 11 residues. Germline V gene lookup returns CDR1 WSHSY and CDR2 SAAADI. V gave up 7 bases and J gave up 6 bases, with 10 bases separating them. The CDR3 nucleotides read TGCGCCAGCAAAGTTAGTGGCGAGCAGTACTTC. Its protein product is CASKVSGEQYF.

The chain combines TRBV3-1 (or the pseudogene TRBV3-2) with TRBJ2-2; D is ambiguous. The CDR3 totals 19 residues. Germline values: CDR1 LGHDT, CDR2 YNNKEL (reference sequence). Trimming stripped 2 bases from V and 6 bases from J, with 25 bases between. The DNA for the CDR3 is TGTGCCAGCAGCCAAAGAGAATCGTCTAGGAGAATCGTGGCCGGGGAGCTGTTTTTT. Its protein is CASSQRESSRRIVAGELFF.

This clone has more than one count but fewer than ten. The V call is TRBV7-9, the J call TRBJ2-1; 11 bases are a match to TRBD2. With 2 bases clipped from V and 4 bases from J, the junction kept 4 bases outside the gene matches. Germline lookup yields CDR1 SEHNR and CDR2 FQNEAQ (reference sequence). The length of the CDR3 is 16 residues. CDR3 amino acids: CASSLFTSGGYNEQFF. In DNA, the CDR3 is TGTGCCAGCAGCTTATTCACTAGCGGGGGATACAATGAGCAGTTCTTC.

The CDR3 protein is CASSLVPGLTNSPLHF. CDR3 DNA: TGTGCCAGCAGCTTAGTGCCGGGACTGACTAATTCACCCCTCCACTTT. The chain recombines TRBV7-6 with TRBJ1-6; the D gene is possibly TRBD1 (5 bases). V lost 1 base, J lost 6 bases, and 13 bases lay in between. CDR3 length: 16 amino acids. Germline V gene lookup returns CDR1 SGHVS and CDR2 FNYEAQ.

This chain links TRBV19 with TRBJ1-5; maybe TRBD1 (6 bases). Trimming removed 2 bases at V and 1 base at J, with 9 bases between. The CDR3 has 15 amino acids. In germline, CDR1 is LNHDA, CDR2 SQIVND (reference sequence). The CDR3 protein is CASSIQGLSNQPQHF. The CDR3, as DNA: TGTGCCAGTAGTATACAGGGGTTGAGCAATCAGCCCCAGCATTTT.

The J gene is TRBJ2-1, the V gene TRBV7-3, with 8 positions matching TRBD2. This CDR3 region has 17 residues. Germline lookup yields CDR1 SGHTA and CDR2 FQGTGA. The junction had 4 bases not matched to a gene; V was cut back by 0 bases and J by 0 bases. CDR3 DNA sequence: TGTGCCAGCAGCTTAACCGGGAGGGGGGCCTCCTACAATGAGCAGTTCTTC. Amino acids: CASSLTGRGASYNEQFF.

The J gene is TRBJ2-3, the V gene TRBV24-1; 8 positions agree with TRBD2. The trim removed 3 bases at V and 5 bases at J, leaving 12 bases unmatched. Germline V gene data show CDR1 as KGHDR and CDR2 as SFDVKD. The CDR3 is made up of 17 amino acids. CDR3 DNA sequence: TGTGCCACCAGTGATCCCACCCGGGCAGCGGGAGAAGATACGCAGTATTTT. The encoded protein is CATSDPTRAAGEDTQYF.

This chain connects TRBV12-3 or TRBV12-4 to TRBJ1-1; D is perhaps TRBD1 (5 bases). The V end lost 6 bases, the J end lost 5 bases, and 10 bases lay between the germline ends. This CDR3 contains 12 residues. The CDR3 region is CASRKGVTEAFF. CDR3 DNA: TGTGCCAGCAGGAAAGGGGTGACTGAAGCTTTCTTT.

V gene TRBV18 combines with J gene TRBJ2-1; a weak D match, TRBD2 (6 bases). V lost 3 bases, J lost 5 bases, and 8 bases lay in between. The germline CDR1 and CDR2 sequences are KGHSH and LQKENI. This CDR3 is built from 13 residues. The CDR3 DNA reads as TGTGCCAGCTCACCGGGACTCAACAATGAGCAGTTCTTC. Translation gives CASSPGLNNEQFF.

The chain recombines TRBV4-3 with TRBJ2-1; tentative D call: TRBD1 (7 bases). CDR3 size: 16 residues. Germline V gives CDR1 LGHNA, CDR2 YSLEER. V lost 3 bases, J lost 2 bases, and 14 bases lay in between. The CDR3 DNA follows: TGCGCCAGCAGCCAGGACCGCGGGACAGCCTACAATGAGCAGTTCTTC. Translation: CASSQDRGTAYNEQFF.

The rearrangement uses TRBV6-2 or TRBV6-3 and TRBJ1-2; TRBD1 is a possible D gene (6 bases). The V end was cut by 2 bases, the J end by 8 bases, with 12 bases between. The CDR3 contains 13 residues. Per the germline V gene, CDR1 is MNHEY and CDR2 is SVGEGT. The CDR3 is CASSYAGGDGYTF. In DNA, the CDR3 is TGTGCCAGCAGTTACGCTGGGGGCGACGGCTACACCTTC.

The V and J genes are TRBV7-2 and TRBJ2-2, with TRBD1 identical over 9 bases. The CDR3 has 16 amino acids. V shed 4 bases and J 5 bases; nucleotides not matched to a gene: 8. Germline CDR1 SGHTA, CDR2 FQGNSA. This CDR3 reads CASSSYRGRRTGELFF. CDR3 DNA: TGTGCCAGCAGCTCCTACAGGGGGCGGCGGACCGGGGAGCTGTTTTTT.

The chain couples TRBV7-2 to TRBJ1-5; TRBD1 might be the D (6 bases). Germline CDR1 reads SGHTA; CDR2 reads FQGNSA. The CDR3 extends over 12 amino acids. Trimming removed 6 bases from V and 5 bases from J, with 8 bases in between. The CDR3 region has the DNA TGTGCCAGCAGGGGGGGGCATCAGCCCCAGCATTTT. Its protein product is CASRGGHQPQHF.